This TCR beta chain stems from a study of T cell responses to AZD1222 COVID-19 vaccine. Turning to this clone: Its target is not known.

Whole-study results and caveats: Two AZD1222 doses significantly raised spike-specific TCR breadth and depth over controls. Researchers report vaccine-associated CD4 TCRs spanning spike, with dominance at 160-218 and 743-854. Donors were chiefly white British, with a greater number of females, and clonal diversity was perhaps underestimated. Nearly half of spike-specific TCRs reportedly target unmutated variant regions.

The CDR3 consists of 14 residues. The table came from immunoSEQ multiplex PCR; TCRdb's copy has only in-frame clones and leaves some out. This table holds some 110,000 clones, about 90% found once. The chain is built from TRBV21-1 and TRBJ1-5. TRBV21-1 is given as a pseudogene. The clonotype comes from an adult in good health. Sequencing was performed on peripheral blood, taken on day 0 of AZD1222 vaccination. The CDR3 nucleotides are TGTGCCAGCAGCAACGTACTCCGCAATCAGCCCCAGCATTTT. Translated, it gives CASSNVLRNQPQHF.